This passage covers 30 T cell receptor beta chains from one sample sequenced in a study of breast tumors, draining lymph nodes, adjacent tissues (TCRdb year 2016). Libraries were prepared through multiplex PCR. The reads were generated on an Illumina HiSeq 2000. The public reads were reprocessed in TCRdb via fastp at Q25 and MiXCR, keeping in-frame beta chains. Merged by CDR3 protein, the rows form single entries marked with the most common genes and DNA. In all, the sample holds about 89,000 distinct CDR3 sequences, and approximately 29% of those were seen once. Of the sample, 8.1% is held by the ten largest clones. The axillary draining lymph nodes of breast cancer patients were the source of the lymph node samples. The sample comprised axillary lymph node tissue. The receptors stem from a female donor with breast cancer. Some clones in this sample may be carry-over from other donors' samples.

This clonotype was recorded many times. This chain connects TRBV7-9 to TRBJ2-3; D might be TRBD2 (6 bases). The CDR3 loop spans 15 amino acids. Germline V gene sequence: CDR1 SEHNR, CDR2 FQNEAQ (reference sequence). V shed 3 bases and J shed 3 bases, with 13 bases lying between them. Written as DNA, the CDR3 is TGTGCCAGCAGCTTGTTTGGCGGGACGACAGATACGCAGTATTTT. Translated: CASSLFGGTTDTQYF. Filled out from reference TRBV7-9 and TRBJ2-3, the complete variable domain reads DTGVSQNPRHKITKRGQNVTFRCDPISEHNRLYWYRQTLGQGPEFLTYFQNEAQLEKSRLLSDRFSAERPKGSFSTLEIQRTEQGDSAMYLCASSLFGGTTDTQYFGPGTRLTVL.

The chain joins TRBV11-2 to TRBJ1-1; no reliable D call. Germline loops: CDR1 SGHAT, CDR2 FQNNGV. The CDR3 contains 13 residues. V gave up 4 bases and J gave up 0 bases, with 6 bases separating them. CDR3 region: CASSSGLNTEAFF. Here the CDR3 DNA reads TGTGCCAGCAGCTCAGGACTGAACACTGAAGCTTTCTTT.

This clonotype has ten or more counts. The chain carries TRBV12-5 and TRBJ1-3; D gene unclear. In germline, CDR1 is LGHNT, CDR2 FRNRAP. CDR3 length: 14 amino acids. V lost 7 bases, J lost 0 bases, and 10 bases lay in between. The DNA of the CDR3 is TGTGCTAGTGCCCCACCCAGCTCTGGAAACACCATATATTTT. Its protein product is CASAPPSSGNTIYF. The variable domain in full, completed from reference TRBV12-5 and TRBJ1-3, reads DARVTQTPRHKVTEMGQEVTMRCQPILGHNTVFWYRQTMMQGLELLAYFRNRAPLDDSGMPKDRFSAEMPDATLATLKIQPSEPRDSAVYFCASAPPSSGNTIYFGEGSWLTVV.

At least ten counts were recorded for this clonotype. The J gene is TRBJ1-6, the V gene TRBV11-3; possible D gene TRBD1, 5 bases. Germline V lookup: CDR1 SGHNT, CDR2 YENEEA. V shed 1 base and J shed 10 bases, with 17 bases lying between them. CDR3 length: 16 residues. In DNA form, the CDR3 reads TGTGCCAGCAGCTTAGGAGGCCCAGGGCTATACTCACCCCTCCACTTT. Protein: CASSLGGPGLYSPLHF.

As for this clonotype: At one boundary the junction diverges from the germline segment, which might be a read error. The chain has TRBV19 and TRBJ2-3; the D gene is possibly TRBD2 (5 bases). Per germline, CDR1 LNHDA and CDR2 SQIVND (reference sequence). The CDR3 runs to 12 residues. CDR3 DNA sequence: TGTGCCAGTTCCGGAGAGGAGGATACGCGGTATTTT. Protein sequence: CASSGEEDTRYF.

This clonotype was recorded at least ten times. The gene calls are TRBV20-1 and TRBJ2-3, with 8 bases identical to TRBD1. The V segment lost 6 bases and the J segment 4 bases; nucleotides outside the gene matches: 9. The CDR3 totals 14 residues. Germline lookup yields CDR1 DFQATT and CDR2 SNEGSKA (reference sequence). This CDR3 is CSASAGTGPDTQYF. The CDR3 DNA reads as TGCAGTGCCTCTGCCGGGACAGGCCCAGATACGCAGTATTTT.

This clonotype was recorded only once. CDR3: CSARKTETGTEKLFF. The CDR3 DNA follows: TGCAGTGCTAGAAAGACCGAGACAGGGACGGAAAAACTGTTTTTT. The rearrangement joins TRBV20-1 to TRBJ1-4; 7 positions agree with TRBD1. The V segment lost 2 bases and the J segment 8 bases; nucleotides outside the gene matches: 11. Germline V gene sequence: CDR1 DFQATT, CDR2 SNEGSKA (reference sequence). This CDR3 is built from 15 residues.

This rearrangement joins TRBV7-9 to TRBJ2-3, with TRBD2 as a possible D gene (6 bases). The CDR3 sequence is 17 residues long. Germline values: CDR1 SEHNR, CDR2 FQNEAQ (reference sequence). Trimming left V 5 bases short and J 0 bases short, with 18 bases between. The CDR3 spells CASSHQKGTYSTDTQYF. DNA for the CDR3: TGTGCCAGCAGCCACCAAAAAGGGACTTATAGCACAGATACGCAGTATTTT. The variable domain in full, with the rest retrieved from reference TRBV7-9 and TRBJ2-3, is DTGVSQNPRHKITKRGQNVTFRCDPISEHNRLYWYRQTLGQGPEFLTYFQNEAQLEKSRLLSDRFSAERPKGSFSTLEIQRTEQGDSAMYLCASSHQKGTYSTDTQYFGPGTRLTVL.

This clonotype was observed a few times. A much larger clone lies one base from this, so it may be a read error. The chain joins TRBV12-3 or TRBV12-4 to TRBJ2-1; D may be TRBD1 (5 bases). CDR3 size: 15 residues. This CDR3 is CASSLTVSSCNEQFF. For the CDR3, the DNA is TGTGCCAGCAGTTTGACAGTGAGCTCCTGCAATGAGCAGTTCTTC.

The rearrangement uses TRBV3-1 and TRBJ2-1, with TRBD1 matching over 10 bases. The germline CDR1 and CDR2 sequences are LGHDT and YNNKEL (reference sequence). The CDR3 is 16 residues long. The V segment lost 1 base and the J segment 6 bases; nucleotides outside the gene matches: 6. CDR3 coding DNA: TGTGCCAGCAGCCAAGCAGCGGGGACAGGGGCCAATGAGCAGTTCTTC. The encoded protein is CASSQAAGTGANEQFF.

This clonotype was picked up many times. This chain links TRBV7-2 with TRBJ2-1; D is ambiguous. Germline V lookup: CDR1 SGHTA, CDR2 FQGNSA. The CDR3 length is 14 residues. Trimming took off 1 base at V and 9 bases at J, with 13 bases between the two ends. The CDR3 DNA sequence: TGTGCCAGCAGCTTAGACCCAACCAACAGTGAGCAGTTCTTC. This translates into CASSLDPTNSEQFF.

The sample holds many counts of this clonotype. The rearrangement links TRBV28 to TRBJ2-3; 12 bases line up with TRBD1. The CDR3 is 19 residues long. V lost 3 bases, J lost 1 base, and 11 bases stayed unmatched. Germline CDR1 and CDR2: MDHEN and SYDVKM. CDR3 sequence (DNA): TGTGCCAGCAGTTTTTGGGGACAGGGGGCGAGTCGTGGCACAGATACGCAGTATTTT. This sequence encodes CASSFWGQGASRGTDTQYF.

This clonotype has ten or more counts. The rearrangement uses TRBV18 and TRBJ1-4; D ambiguous. The length of the CDR3 is 15 residues. Germline V gene data show CDR1 as KGHSH and CDR2 as LQKENI. V lost 3 bases and J lost 4, with 12 bases in between. CDR3 in DNA: TGTGCCAGCTCACCTCCGACTGAAGATAATGAAAAACTGTTTTTT. Its translation: CASSPPTEDNEKLFF. Drawing the rest from reference TRBV18 and TRBJ1-4, the complete variable domain is NAGVMQNPRHLVRRRGQEARLRCSPMKGHSHVYWYRQLPEEGLKFMVYLQKENIIDESGMPKERFSAEFPKEGPSILRIQQVVRGDSAAYFCASSPPTEDNEKLFFGSGTQLSVL.

Comment on this clonotype: A much larger clone differs by one base, so this may be a read error. The rearrangement links TRBV6-1 to TRBJ1-3; no clear D. Germline-derived CDR1 and CDR2 are MNHNS and SASEGT. The CDR3 is made up of 12 amino acids. CDR3 sequence reads: CASGYEGNTTYF. In DNA form, the CDR3 reads TGTGCCAGCGGCTACGAAGGAAACACCACATATTTT.

The CDR3 spells CASSQGFVQGALKHGYTF. The DNA of the CDR3 is TGTGCCAGCAGCCAAGGTTTTGTACAGGGGGCTCTAAAGCATGGCTACACCTTC. The chain couples TRBV5-6 to TRBJ1-2; 9 positions agree with TRBD1. CDR3 size: 18 residues. Trimming took 4 bases from V and 6 from J; bases not matched to a gene: 19. Germline V gene sequence: CDR1 SGHDT, CDR2 YYEEEE.

This clonotype was observed at least ten times. The chain links TRBV20-1 to TRBJ2-7, with D hard to call. Trimming pared 0 bases from V and 3 bases from J, leaving 6 bases between. The CDR3 sequence is 12 residues long. In germline, CDR1 is DFQATT, CDR2 SNEGSKA (reference sequence). The chain's CDR3 is CSAREEIYEQYF. Here the CDR3 DNA reads TGCAGTGCTAGAGAGGAAATCTACGAGCAGTACTTC.

As concerns this clonotype: Since no conserved phenylalanine or tryptophan closes the CDR3, a read error is the likely cause. This sequence joins TRBV9 and TRBJ1-2, with TRBD1 as a possible D gene (6 bases). The CDR3 sequence is 14 residues long. Trimming stripped 4 bases from V and 6 bases from J, with 16 bases between. Germline loops: CDR1 SGDLS, CDR2 YYNGEE. Here the CDR3 DNA reads TGTGCCAGCAGCATTGTAGGGACAACGGATGGCTACACCCTC. This encodes CASSIVGTTDGYTL.

V gene TRBV14 combines with J gene TRBJ1-2; D gene ambiguous. Germline V gene data show CDR1 as SGHDN and CDR2 as FVKESK. V lost 0 bases, J lost 5 bases, and 13 bases lay in between. The CDR3 has 15 amino acids. The CDR3 is CASSQDSKGWYGYTF. The CDR3 DNA sequence: TGTGCCAGCAGCCAAGATTCGAAGGGATGGTATGGCTACACCTTC.

V usage is TRBV2 and J usage is TRBJ2-3, with 12 bases that match TRBD2. CDR1 is SNHLY and CDR2 is FYNNEI in the germline V gene. Trimming took 4 bases from V and 0 from J; bases not matched to a gene: 8. The CDR3 contains 18 residues. The chain's CDR3 is CASSGSPGLAGSTDTQYF. The DNA for the CDR3 is TGTGCCAGCAGTGGTTCTCCCGGACTAGCGGGAAGCACAGATACGCAGTATTTT.

At least ten counts were recorded for this clonotype. The V call is TRBV3-1, the J call TRBJ2-7; possible D gene TRBD1, 5 bases. Germline lookup yields CDR1 LGHDT and CDR2 YNNKEL (reference sequence). The CDR3 loop spans 16 amino acids. V lost 0 bases to trimming and J lost 2 bases, with 14 bases between them. The CDR3 DNA sequence: TGTGCCAGCAGCCAAGATTGGGGCAGTCCCGCCTACGAGCAGTACTTC. This gives the protein CASSQDWGSPAYEQYF.

This clonotype was seen at least ten times. This sequence joins TRBV29-1 and TRBJ2-6; D is perhaps TRBD2 (6 bases). Germline V gene sequence: CDR1 SQVTM, CDR2 ANQGSEA. The CDR3 runs to 19 residues. The DNA for the CDR3 is TGCACCCCCCCGCGGGGTGTCGGTCCTGACCACTCTGGGGCCAACGTCCTGACTTTC. Translated, it gives CTPPRGVGPDHSGANVLTF. Full variable domain (remainder filled in from reference TRBV29-1 and TRBJ2-6): SAVISQKPSRDICQRGTSLTIQCQVDSQVTMMFWYRQQPGQSLTLIATANQGSEATYESGFVIDKFPISRPNLTFSTLTVSNMSPEDSSIYLCTPPRGVGPDHSGANVLTFGAGSRLTVL.

This clonotype was found many times. This chain uses TRBV14 with TRBJ2-2; D call uncertain. Germline lookup yields CDR1 SGHDN and CDR2 FVKESK. V lost 2 bases, J lost 8 bases, and 3 bases lay in between. The CDR3 consists of 11 residues. CDR3: CASSQMGELFF. In nucleotides, the CDR3 is TGTGCCAGCAGCCAAATGGGGGAGCTGTTTTTT.

This clonotype was counted at least ten times. The V call is TRBV28, the J call TRBJ2-2, with a possible D match to TRBD1 (5 bases). The germline gives CDR1 MDHEN, CDR2 SYDVKM. The CDR3 is 15 residues long. The V gene lost 7 bases and the J gene lost 4 bases, with 16 bases spanning the gap. The CDR3 is CASNRPYPSTGELFF. The CDR3, as DNA: TGTGCCAGCAACAGGCCCTACCCCAGCACCGGGGAGCTGTTTTTT.

The table lists this clonotype with a few counts. The gene calls are TRBV28 and TRBJ1-2; D is uncertain. The germline V gene has CDR1 MDHEN and CDR2 SYDVKM. Trimming left V 3 bases short and J 3 bases short, with 11 bases between. This CDR3 has 14 residues. The CDR3 is CASSFSGVYYGYTF. The DNA of the CDR3 is TGTGCCAGCAGTTTTTCCGGGGTTTACTATGGCTACACCTTC.

This clonotype appeared many times. The chain carries TRBV15 and TRBJ2-3, with unresolved D. The CDR3 has 16 residues. Germline V CDR1 and CDR2: LNHNV, YYDKDF (reference sequence). V was trimmed by 0 bases and J by 4 bases, leaving 14 bases between them. The CDR3 reads CATSRDTDVSADTQYF. The CDR3 nucleotides are TGTGCCACCAGCAGAGATACGGACGTTTCGGCAGATACGCAGTATTTT. Together with reference TRBV15 and TRBJ2-3, the CDR3 gives the full variable domain: DAMVIQNPRYQVTQFGKPVTLSCSQTLNHNVMYWYQQKSSQAPKLLFHYYDKDFNNEADTPDNFQSRRPNTSFCFLDIRSPGLGDTAMYLCATSRDTDVSADTQYFGPGTRLTVL.

J is TRBJ2-2 and V is TRBV5-5; D gene ambiguous. Trimming cost V 4 bases and J 4 bases, with 11 bases left between them. CDR1 is SGHKS and CDR2 is YYEKEE in the germline V gene (reference sequence). This CDR3 spans 14 amino acids. This chain's CDR3 is CASSDGGTTGELFF. The DNA of the CDR3 is TGTGCCAGCAGCGACGGCGGCACCACCGGGGAGCTGTTTTTT.

There are many counts of this clonotype. This chain joins TRBV5-6 and TRBJ1-2, with D unresolved. The V and J ends lost 4 bases and 6 bases respectively, with 10 bases between them. The CDR3 length is 12 residues. From germline, CDR1 is SGHDT and CDR2 YYEEEE. CDR3 residues: CASSAGKNGYTF. The CDR3 coding sequence is TGTGCCAGCAGCGCCGGGAAGAATGGCTACACCTTC.

This clonotype came up many times. This chain uses TRBV9 with TRBJ2-1; D ambiguous. CDR3 length: 15 amino acids. Deletions cut 3 bases from V and 0 bases from J, with 10 bases between. The germline CDR1 and CDR2 sequences are SGDLS and YYNGEE. CDR3: CASSDGPASYNEQFF. In nucleotides, the CDR3 is TGTGCCAGCAGCGACGGACCAGCCTCCTACAATGAGCAGTTCTTC.

Of note for this clonotype: The conserved closing phenylalanine or tryptophan is absent in this CDR3, likely reflecting a read error. The gene calls are TRBV5-1 and TRBJ2-7; 8 bases agree with TRBD1. Germline V CDR1 and CDR2: SGHRS, YFSETQ. The CDR3 sequence is 16 residues long. The CDR3 is CASSLVQGAFTYEQYL. In DNA, the CDR3 is TGCGCTAGCAGCTTGGTCCAGGGGGCGTTCACCTACGAGCAGTACCTC.

With regard to this clonotype: Since a much larger clone is just one base distant, this may be a read error. This chain links TRBV29-1 with TRBJ1-1; weak D call: TRBD1 (5 bases). Germline values: CDR1 SQVTM, CDR2 ANQGSEA. The CDR3 covers 12 residues. Here the CDR3 reads CSVRAGRTGAFF. In DNA, the CDR3 is TGCAGCGTTCGGGCAGGGAGAACTGGAGCTTTCTTT.